This TCR beta chain was documented in a study of cytomegalovirus exposure and HLA in healthy donors. PCR was performed using 60 Vbeta and 13 Jbeta primers. The protocol was immunoSEQ multiplex PCR, while the TCRdb copy is restricted to in-frame clones and leaves out a portion. Of more than 100,000 clones detected, 64% appear once; the ten largest clones hold 2% to 3%. Trimming removed 7 bases at V and 8 bases at J, with 26 bases between. The germline CDR1 and CDR2 sequences are LNHDA and SQIVND (reference sequence). This CDR3 is 16 amino acids long. Sequencing input: PBMCs. The chain recombines TRBV19 with TRBJ1-2; D perhaps matches TRBD1 (5 bases). This receptor was obtained from a woman aged 40-49 years in good health and CMV-seronegative. The CDR3 DNA is TGTGCCAGTAAAGGGCAGGGCCAGGGCCTCTATGCCGGCTACACCTTC. Translating it yields CASKGQGQGLYAGYTF.